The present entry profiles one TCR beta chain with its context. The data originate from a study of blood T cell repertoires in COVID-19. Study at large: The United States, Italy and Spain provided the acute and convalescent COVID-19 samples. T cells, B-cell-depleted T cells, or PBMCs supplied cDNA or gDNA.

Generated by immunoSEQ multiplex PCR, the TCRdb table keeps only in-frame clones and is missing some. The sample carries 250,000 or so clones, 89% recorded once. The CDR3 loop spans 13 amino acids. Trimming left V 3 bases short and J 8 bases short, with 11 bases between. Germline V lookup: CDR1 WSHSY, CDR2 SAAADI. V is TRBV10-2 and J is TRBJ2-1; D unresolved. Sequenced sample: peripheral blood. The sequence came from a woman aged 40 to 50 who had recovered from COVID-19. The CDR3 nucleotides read TGCGCCAGCAGTGACCCAAGCGTAGATGAGCAGTTCTTC. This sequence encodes CASSDPSVDEQFF.